One and the same sample provided the 24 T cell receptor beta chains below, sequenced in a study of Graves' ophthalmopathy and Graves' hyperthyroidism. From RNA, the CDR3 regions of TCR beta chains were amplified and sequenced. First-round RT-PCR with HTBI primers preceded a second-round multiplex PCR. TCRdb reprocessed the multiplex PCR reads with MiXCR, giving one entry per CDR3 protein. The sample contains about 480,000 distinct CDR3 sequences, approximately 15% of which appear only once. The sequenced sample consisted of blood. These receptor sequences come from a woman in her twenties or thirties with Graves' ophthalmopathy.

This clonotype was observed a few times. Given a much more abundant clone one base away, this may be a read error. The chain carries TRBV12-3 or TRBV12-4 and TRBJ2-1; unclear D gene. CDR3 length: 13 amino acids. CDR3 loop: CASSNYLGNEKFF. In nucleotides, the CDR3 is TGTGCCAGCTCGAATTACCTAGGGAATGAGAAGTTCTTC.

This clonotype appeared many times. The chain carries TRBV12-3 or TRBV12-4 and TRBJ2-5; weak D call: TRBD2 (5 bases). The V end lost 6 bases, the J end lost 4 bases, and 12 bases lay between the germline ends. The CDR3 runs to 13 residues. The CDR3 loop reads CASRAGGGETQYF. CDR3 DNA: TGTGCCAGCAGGGCGGGTGGCGGAGAGACCCAGTACTTC.

This clonotype showed up many times. CDR3 amino acids: CATGDRYYGYTF. DNA for the CDR3: TGTGCCACCGGCGACAGGTACTATGGCTACACCTTC. The J gene is TRBJ1-2, the V gene TRBV24-1; TRBD1 might be the D (6 bases). Deletions cut 9 bases from V and 3 bases from J, with 10 bases between. The germline CDR1 and CDR2 sequences are KGHDR and SFDVKD. CDR3 length equals 12 residues.

This clonotype occurred many times. This chain links TRBV12-3 or TRBV12-4 with TRBJ2-7; possibly TRBD1 for D (5 bases). With 5 bases removed from V and 6 bases from J, the gap between germline ends came to 8 bases. The CDR3 contains 11 residues. CDR3 in DNA: TGTGCCAGCAGTCTGCAGGGCGAGCAGTACTTC. It codes for CASSLQGEQYF.

This chain uses TRBV5-1 with TRBJ2-6, with TRBD1 as a possible D gene (5 bases). The CDR3 length is 17 residues. Between the trimmed V and J ends, which lost 1 base and 4 bases, there was a span of 15 bases. Germline-derived CDR1 and CDR2 are SGHRS and YFSETQ. CDR3 sequence (DNA): TGCGCCAGCAGCTTGATGCTAGGGGCGCGCGGGGCCAACGTCCTGACTTTC. Amino acid sequence: CASSLMLGARGANVLTF.

This clonotype was recorded many times. This chain uses TRBV19 with TRBJ2-7; 9 bases line up with TRBD2. The germline CDR1 and CDR2 sequences are LNHDA and SQIVND (reference sequence). The CDR3 spans 15 residues. Germline trimming cut 3 bases from V and 3 bases from J; bases unmatched to any gene: 6. This chain's CDR3 is CASSIGSGRGYEQYF. As DNA, the CDR3 is TGTGCCAGTAGTATCGGTAGCGGGAGAGGCTACGAGCAGTACTTC.

This clonotype has only a few counts. The chain recombines TRBV7-2 with TRBJ2-2; D is unresolved. V dropped 1 base and J dropped 7 bases, with 7 bases sitting between them. This CDR3 has 13 amino acids. Germline values: CDR1 SGHTA, CDR2 FQGNSA. CDR3 residues: CASSLDFLGELFF. Here the CDR3 DNA reads TGTGCCAGCAGCTTAGACTTTCTCGGGGAGCTGTTTTTT.

This clonotype was picked up many times. J is TRBJ1-5 and V is TRBV20-1; TRBD1 is a possible D gene (5 bases). CDR1 is DFQATT and CDR2 is SNEGSKA in the germline V gene (reference sequence). This CDR3 spans 14 amino acids. Between the trimmed V and J ends, which lost 0 bases and 7 bases, there was a span of 13 bases. The CDR3 is CSARDGQGDQPQHF. In DNA form, the CDR3 reads TGCAGTGCTAGAGACGGGCAGGGAGACCAGCCCCAGCATTTT.

This clonotype was picked up many times. The V and J genes are TRBV4-1 and TRBJ2-3; D not certain. Looked up from germline, CDR1 is MGHRA and CDR2 is YSYEKL. The CDR3 is made up of 13 amino acids. V shed 1 base and J shed 3 bases, with 5 bases lying between them. This CDR3 is CASSQVGTDTQYF. CDR3 DNA sequence: TGCGCCAGCAGCCAAGTTGGGACAGATACGCAGTATTTT.

This clonotype was counted between two and nine times. This chain links TRBV11-2 with TRBJ2-7; D is undetermined. CDR3 length: 15 residues. Deletions cut 0 bases from V and 2 bases from J, with 11 bases between. The V gene's germline CDR1 is SGHAT and CDR2 FQNNGV. CDR3 region: CASSLDRYRTYEQYF. In DNA, the CDR3 is TGTGCCAGCAGCTTAGATCGTTACAGAACCTACGAGCAGTACTTC.

This clonotype was counted ten times or more. The rearrangement joins TRBV12-3 or TRBV12-4 to TRBJ1-5, with 7 bases identical to TRBD1. V lost 3 bases, J lost 5 bases, and 13 bases stayed unmatched. The CDR3 consists of 17 residues. This CDR3 reads CASSLGTRGGLDQPQHF. The CDR3 DNA follows: TGTGCCAGCAGTTTGGGGACACGAGGGGGCCTAGATCAGCCCCAGCATTTT.

This clonotype appeared many times. The genes are TRBV19 and TRBJ1-5; D perhaps matches TRBD1 (6 bases). This CDR3 has 14 amino acids. The V end lost 7 bases, the J end lost 1 base, and 11 bases lay between the germline ends. Per germline, CDR1 LNHDA and CDR2 SQIVND (reference sequence). CDR3 residues: CASTQGGSNQPQHF. CDR3 nucleotide sequence: TGTGCCAGTACACAGGGTGGAAGCAATCAGCCCCAGCATTTT.

This clonotype was detected many times. This sequence joins TRBV20-1 and TRBJ1-5; 9 nucleotides match TRBD1. Trimming removed 0 bases from V and 1 base from J; junction bases left unmatched: 7. The germline CDR1 and CDR2 sequences are DFQATT and SNEGSKA (reference sequence). The CDR3 is 17 residues long. As DNA, the CDR3 is TGCAGTGCTAGAGATCGCTTAGGGACAGGGAGCAATCAGCCCCAGCATTTT. This translates into CSARDRLGTGSNQPQHF.

This clonotype was picked up many times. The chain joins TRBV5-1 to TRBJ2-2, with D unclear. The CDR3 covers 14 residues. V shed 4 bases and J shed 4 bases, with 11 bases lying between them. Germline V gene sequence: CDR1 SGHRS, CDR2 YFSETQ. The CDR3 protein is CASSPQASTGELFF. CDR3 in DNA: TGCGCCAGCAGCCCCCAGGCAAGCACCGGGGAGCTGTTTTTT.

The V call is TRBV18, the J call TRBJ2-5; 8 bases line up with TRBD2. J was trimmed by 4 bases and V by 4 bases; bases with no gene match: 5. CDR1 is KGHSH and CDR2 is LQKENI in the germline V gene. This CDR3 has 14 amino acids. In DNA form, the CDR3 reads TGTGCCAGCTCACGAGCGGGGGCGGGAGAGACCCAGTACTTC. Amino acids: CASSRAGAGETQYF.

This clonotype was seen many times. This chain links TRBV20-1 with TRBJ2-6, with 10 bases lining up with TRBD1. CDR3 length: 14 residues. Per the germline V gene, CDR1 is DFQATT and CDR2 is SNEGSKA (reference sequence). J was trimmed by 3 bases and V by 5 bases; bases with no gene match: 1. The CDR3 sequence: CSAGTGVGANVLTF. The CDR3 DNA reads as TGCAGTGCTGGGACAGGGGTTGGGGCCAACGTCCTGACTTTC.

The V and J genes are TRBV27 and TRBJ1-6; D is undetermined. In germline, CDR1 is MNHEY, CDR2 SMNVEV (reference sequence). The CDR3 has 15 residues. Trimming stripped 7 bases from V and 8 bases from J, with 18 bases between. The CDR3 DNA is TGTGCCAGCAAGGTCCAGAGACTTTCGCATTCACCCCTCCACTTT. Its protein is CASKVQRLSHSPLHF.

This clonotype showed up just a few times. This rearrangement joins TRBV7-8 to TRBJ2-3; TRBD2 might be the D (7 bases). The ends were cut back, 0 bases at V and 10 bases at J, with 11 bases in the middle. Germline CDR1 SGHVS, CDR2 FQNEAQ. This CDR3 comprises 13 residues. CDR3 residues: CASSLAGGGAQYF. CDR3 nucleotide sequence: TGTGCCAGCAGCTTAGCAGGAGGGGGGGCGCAGTATTTT.

This clonotype ranks as medium-sized (0.01 to 0.1%). The V gene is TRBV2, the J gene TRBJ2-7; D not resolved. The V end was cut by 4 bases, the J end by 0 bases, with 13 bases between. The CDR3 runs 15 residues. Germline CDR1 and CDR2: SNHLY and FYNNEI. CDR3 region: CASSGTRAISYEQYF. As DNA, the CDR3 is TGTGCCAGCAGTGGGACCCGGGCTATCTCCTACGAGCAGTACTTC.

This clonotype was found many times. The V gene is TRBV6-5, the J gene TRBJ2-7; TRBD1 is a possible D gene (5 bases). Deletions cut 5 bases from V and 2 bases from J, with 19 bases between. CDR1 and CDR2 from the germline V gene are MNHEY and SVGAGI. The CDR3 consists of 16 residues. CDR3 sequence: CASSTSPDSLPYEQYF. The DNA of the CDR3 is TGTGCCAGCAGTACCTCTCCCGACAGCCTTCCCTACGAGCAGTACTTC.

On this clonotype itself: The junction and the germline gene differ at one end; a read error may be behind it. The CDR3 is CASSLLPEPQHF. The CDR3 DNA reads TGTGCCAGCAGTCTACTACCGGAGCCTCAGCATTTT. The chain employs TRBV28 and TRBJ1-5; D not resolved. The germline V gene has CDR1 MDHEN and CDR2 SYDVKM. CDR3 size: 12 residues. Full variable domain (missing parts from reference TRBV28 and TRBJ1-5): DVKVTQSSRYLVKRTGEKVFLECVQDMDHENMFWYRQDPGLGLRLIYFSYDVKMKEKGDIPEGYSVSREKKERFSLILESASTNQTSMYLCASSLLPEPQHFGDGTRLSIL.

This clonotype was detected ten times or more. This chain uses TRBV10-3 with TRBJ1-1; 9 bases line up with TRBD1. With 11 bases clipped from V and 1 base from J, the junction kept 14 bases outside the gene matches. The CDR3 runs to 16 residues. Per the germline V gene, CDR1 is ENHRY and CDR2 is SYGVKD. The DNA for the CDR3 is TGTGCCGCGAATTCACAGGGGGCGAGTGAGAACACTGAAGCTTTCTTT. This encodes CAANSQGASENTEAFF.

To note about this clonotype: This may arise from a read error, as a much more abundant clone is one base away. The V call is TRBV6-2 or TRBV6-3, the J call TRBJ1-5; D gene ambiguous. Germline V gives CDR1 MNHEY, CDR2 SVGEGT. The CDR3 is 14 residues long. The CDR3 here is CAISPRTANQPQHF. As DNA, the CDR3 is TGTGCCATCAGTCCAAGGACGGCCAATCAGCCCCAGCATTTT.

The table lists this clonotype with many counts. This chain connects TRBV6-2 or TRBV6-3 to TRBJ1-5, with D tentatively TRBD1 (6 bases). From germline, CDR1 is MNHEY and CDR2 SVGEGT. Trimming took off 0 bases at V and 2 bases at J, with 14 bases between the two ends. The CDR3 has 17 amino acids. The CDR3 DNA reads as TGTGCCAGCAGTTACTCAAGGGGGGGAGGGGGCAATCAGCCCCAGCATTTT. It encodes CASSYSRGGGGNQPQHF.